Listed below are T cell receptor beta chains from one sample, sequenced in a study of identical twins. TCRdb re-called the 5' RACE reads with MiXCR, one entry per CDR3 protein. The table lists 260,000 or so distinct CDR3 sequences, approximately 7.8% of them singletons. A further study also used this sample, focusing on yellow fever vaccine responses in identical twins.

Material: CD8+ T cells sorted from blood. The receptors come from a woman in her late teens or twenties in good health. The CDR3 runs from the conserved cysteine through the conserved F or W. A D gene is named only where the DNA matches it firmly. The listing skips clone size in some rows; elsewhere it reads once, few, many or a size class.

V,size,J,D,DNA,CDR3
TRBV2,many,TRBJ1-1,TRBD1,TGTGCCAGCAGTGAGACAGGGGACAACATGAACACTGAAGCTTTCTTT,CASSETGDNMNTEAFF
TRBV7-9,many,TRBJ2-3,TRBD2,TGTGCCAGCAGCTCGGGACTAGCGGTCACAGATACGCAGTATTTT,CASSSGLAVTDTQYF
TRBV10-2,-,TRBJ1-3,-,TGCGCCAGCAGTGAGGCGAGCTCTGGAAACACCATATATTTT,CASSEASSGNTIYF
TRBV4-1,few,TRBJ2-5,TRBD2,TGCGCCAGCAGCCTTAGGGAACTAGCGGGGACACAAGAGACCCAGTACTTC,CASSLRELAGTQETQYF
TRBV28,few,TRBJ2-5,-,TGTGCCAGCAGTAGCCAGGGCCCCGGTAATTTGGAGACCCAGTACTTC,CASSSQGPGNLETQYF
TRBV4-1,few,TRBJ2-2,-,TGCGCCAGCAGCTTAGGCGGAAAGAACACCGGGGAGCTGTTTTTT,CASSLGGKNTGELFF
TRBV7-3,few,TRBJ2-1,TRBD2,TGTGCCAGCAGCTTAACCGGGGGAGGGGTAGCCTACAATGAGCAGTTCTTC,CASSLTGGGVAYNEQFF
TRBV7-9,many,TRBJ2-3,TRBD2,TGTGCCAGCAGCCCCCCCGGGACTAGCGGGAGGGCAGATACGCAGTATTTT,CASSPPGTSGRADTQYF
TRBV7-6,-,TRBJ1-1,-,TGTGCCAGCAGCTTAGCCCCCGACAGGAACACTGAAGCTTTCTTT,CASSLAPDRNTEAFF
TRBV12-3/TRBV12-4,-,TRBJ2-5,-,TGTGCCAGCAGTTGGGAAGGCCAAGAGACCCAGTACTTC,CASSWEGQETQYF